Sequencing of this T cell receptor (beta chain) was carried out in a study of early T cells in non-severe SARS-CoV-2 infection. On the study more broadly: Bulk RNA from unsorted whole blood was sequenced; chains were unpaired.

To note about this clonotype: What it recognizes is unknown.

General observations from the study: Using VDJdb, the matching emphasized anti-spike CD8 responses while missing private and CD4 specificities.

Individual cDNA molecules were tagged with unique molecular identifiers, the study reported. TCRdb re-called the 5' RACE reads with MiXCR, one entry per CDR3 protein. The table shows around 100,000 distinct CDR3 sequences, with less than 15% occurring only once. The V end lost 0 bases, the J end lost 3 bases, and 14 bases lay between the germline ends. This CDR3 region has 16 residues. Germline lookup yields CDR1 SGHRS and CDR2 YFSETQ. This TCR was sampled from an adult who was a healthcare worker with PCR-confirmed SARS-CoV-2 infection or an uninfected control (not recorded which). The sample consisted of whole blood. V usage is TRBV5-1 and J usage is TRBJ2-3; a weak D match, TRBD1 (6 bases). CDR3 DNA sequence: TGCGCCAGCAGCTTGGCCTATCAGGGGACGACAGATACGCAGTATTTT. As protein: CASSLAYQGTTDTQYF.